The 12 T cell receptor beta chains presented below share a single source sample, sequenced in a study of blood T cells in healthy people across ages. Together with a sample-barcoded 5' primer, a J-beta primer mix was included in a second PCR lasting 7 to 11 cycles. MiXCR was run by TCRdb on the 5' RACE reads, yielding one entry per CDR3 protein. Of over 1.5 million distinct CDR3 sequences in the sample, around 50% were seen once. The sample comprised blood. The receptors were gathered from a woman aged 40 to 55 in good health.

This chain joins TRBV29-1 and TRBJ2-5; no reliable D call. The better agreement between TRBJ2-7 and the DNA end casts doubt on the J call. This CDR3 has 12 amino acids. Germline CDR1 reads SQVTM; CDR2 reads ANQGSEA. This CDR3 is CSVTPGSLEQYF. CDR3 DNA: TGCAGCGTGACACCTGGCTCCCTCGAGCAGTACTTC.

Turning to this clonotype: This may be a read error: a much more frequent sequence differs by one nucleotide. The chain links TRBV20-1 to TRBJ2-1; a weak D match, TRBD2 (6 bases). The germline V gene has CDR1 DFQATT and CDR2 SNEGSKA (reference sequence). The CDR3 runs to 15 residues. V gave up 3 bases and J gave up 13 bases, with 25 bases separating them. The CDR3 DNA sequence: TGCAGTGCTAGTCTGCCTAGCGCTAGGTGGGAGACCCAGTTCTTC. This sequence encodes CSASLPSARWETQFF.

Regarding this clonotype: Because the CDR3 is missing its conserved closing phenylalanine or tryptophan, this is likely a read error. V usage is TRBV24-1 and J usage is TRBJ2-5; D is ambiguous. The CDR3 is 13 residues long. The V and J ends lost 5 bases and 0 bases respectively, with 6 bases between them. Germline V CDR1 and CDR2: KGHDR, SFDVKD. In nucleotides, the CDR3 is TGTGCCACCAGTGGTGACTACCAAGAGACCCAGTACTCC. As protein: CATSGDYQETQYS.

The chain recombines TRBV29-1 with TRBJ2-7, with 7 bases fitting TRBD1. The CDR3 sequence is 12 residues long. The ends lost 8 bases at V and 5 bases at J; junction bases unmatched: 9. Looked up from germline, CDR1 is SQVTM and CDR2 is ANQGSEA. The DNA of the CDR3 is TGCAGCTCTGGAGACAGGGTCCACGAGCAGTACTTC. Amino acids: CSSGDRVHEQYF.

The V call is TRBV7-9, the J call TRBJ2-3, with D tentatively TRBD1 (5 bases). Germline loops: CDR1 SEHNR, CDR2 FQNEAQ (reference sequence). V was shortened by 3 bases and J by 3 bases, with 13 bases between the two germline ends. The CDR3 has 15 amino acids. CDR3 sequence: CASSLTDSSTDTQYF. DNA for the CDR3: TGTGCCAGCAGCTTGACCGACAGTAGTACAGATACGCAGTATTTT.

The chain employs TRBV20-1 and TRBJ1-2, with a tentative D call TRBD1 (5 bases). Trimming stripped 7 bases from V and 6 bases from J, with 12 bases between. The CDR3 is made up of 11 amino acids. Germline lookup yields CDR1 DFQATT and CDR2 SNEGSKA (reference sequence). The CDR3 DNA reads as TGCAGTGAACCAGGGCTAAATGGCTACACCTTC. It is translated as CSEPGLNGYTF.

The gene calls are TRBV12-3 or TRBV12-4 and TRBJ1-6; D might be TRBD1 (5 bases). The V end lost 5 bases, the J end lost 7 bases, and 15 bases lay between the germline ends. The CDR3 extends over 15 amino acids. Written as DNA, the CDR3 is TGTGCCAGCAGTAACTTACAGGTTACGAATTCACCCCTCCACTTT. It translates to CASSNLQVTNSPLHF.

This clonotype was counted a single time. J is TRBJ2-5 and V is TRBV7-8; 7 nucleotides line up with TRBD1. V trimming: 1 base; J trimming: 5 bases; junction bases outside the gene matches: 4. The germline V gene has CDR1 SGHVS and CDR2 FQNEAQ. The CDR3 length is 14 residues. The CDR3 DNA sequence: TGTGCCAGCAGCTTAGTGAAGGGGGCGGAGACCCAGTACTTC. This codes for CASSLVKGAETQYF. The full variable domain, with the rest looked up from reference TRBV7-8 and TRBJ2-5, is GAGVSQSPRYKVAKRGQDVALRCDPISGHVSLFWYQQALGQGPEFLTYFQNEAQLDKSGLPSDRFFAERPEGSVSTLKIQRTQQEDSAVYLCASSLVKGAETQYFGPGTRLLVL.

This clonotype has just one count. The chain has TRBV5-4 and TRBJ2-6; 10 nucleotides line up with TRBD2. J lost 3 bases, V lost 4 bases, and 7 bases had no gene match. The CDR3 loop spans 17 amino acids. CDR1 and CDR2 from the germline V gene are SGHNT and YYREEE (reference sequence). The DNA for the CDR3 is TGTGCCAGCAGCGCCCCCTGGACTAGCGGTGGGGCCAACGTCCTGACTTTC. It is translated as CASSAPWTSGGANVLTF.

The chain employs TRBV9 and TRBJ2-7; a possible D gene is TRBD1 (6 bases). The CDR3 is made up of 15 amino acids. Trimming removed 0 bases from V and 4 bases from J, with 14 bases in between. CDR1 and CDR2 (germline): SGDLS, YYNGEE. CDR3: CASSVEGTPPYEQYF. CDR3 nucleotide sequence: TGTGCCAGCAGCGTAGAAGGGACACCTCCTTACGAGCAGTACTTC.

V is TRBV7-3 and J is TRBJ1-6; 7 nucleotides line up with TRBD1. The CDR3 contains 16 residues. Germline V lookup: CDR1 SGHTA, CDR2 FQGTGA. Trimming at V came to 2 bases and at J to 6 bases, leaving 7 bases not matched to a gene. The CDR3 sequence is CASSLSPRDSNSPLHF. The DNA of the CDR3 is TGTGCCAGCAGCTTATCGCCGCGGGACAGTAATTCACCCCTCCACTTT. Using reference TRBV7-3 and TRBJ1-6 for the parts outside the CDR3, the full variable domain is GAGVSQTPSNKVTEKGKYVELRCDPISGHTALYWYRQSLGQGPEFLIYFQGTGAADDSGLPNDRFFAVRPEGSVSTLKIQRTERGDSAVYLCASSLSPRDSNSPLHFGNGTRLTVT.

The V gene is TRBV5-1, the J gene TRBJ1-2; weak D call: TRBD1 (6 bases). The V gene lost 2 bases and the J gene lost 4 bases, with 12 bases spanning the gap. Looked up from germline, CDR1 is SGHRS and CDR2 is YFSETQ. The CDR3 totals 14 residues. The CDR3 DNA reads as TGCGCCAGCAGCTTTCCAGGGGATGCCTATGGCTACACCTTC. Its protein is CASSFPGDAYGYTF.